These 19 T cell receptor beta chains came from one sample sequenced in a study of blood T cell repertoires in COVID-19. Profiling relied on immunoSEQ multiplex PCR, and the TCRdb table lists in-frame clones only, not all of them. The sample holds around 130,000 clones, about 85% seen once. Material: peripheral blood. Receptors were obtained from a man aged 60 to 69 with acute or convalescent COVID-19.

This chain joins TRBV10-2 and TRBJ2-7; tentatively, D is TRBD1 (5 bases). This CDR3 has 12 residues. V was trimmed by 4 bases and J by 3 bases, leaving 7 bases between them. The V gene's germline CDR1 is WSHSY and CDR2 SAAADI. CDR3 amino acids: CASSGQGYEQYF. The CDR3 DNA reads TGCGCCAGCAGTGGGCAGGGCTACGAGCAGTACTTC.

This clone was picked up one time. V gene TRBV18 combines with J gene TRBJ2-7; TRBD1 matches at 7 bases. V gave up 2 bases and J gave up 5 bases; unmatched junction bases: 3. This CDR3 is 13 amino acids long. Germline V lookup: CDR1 KGHSH, CDR2 LQKENI. Here the CDR3 DNA reads TGTGCCAGCTCACCAAACGACAGGGACGAGCAGTACTTC. Its translation: CASSPNDRDEQYF.

This clone was recorded a few times. The chain combines TRBV7-2 with TRBJ1-5; D is unresolved. Deletions cut 4 bases from V and 3 bases from J, with 16 bases between. The germline CDR1 and CDR2 sequences are SGHTA and FQGNSA. CDR3 length: 16 amino acids. For the CDR3, the DNA is TGTGCCAGCAGCTCAATACGAGGGCAGTTCAATCAGCCCCAGCATTTT. It codes for CASSSIRGQFNQPQHF.

This chain joins TRBV27 and TRBJ1-3; D unresolved. V dropped 8 bases and J dropped 4 bases, with 18 bases sitting between them. Germline V CDR1 and CDR2: MNHEY, SMNVEV (reference sequence). This CDR3 contains 15 residues. The CDR3 is CASASARDGGNTIYF. As DNA, the CDR3 is TGTGCCAGCGCCTCTGCGAGGGATGGAGGAAACACCATATATTTT.

This sequence joins TRBV3-1 (or the pseudogene TRBV3-2) and TRBJ1-2; D might be TRBD1 (6 bases). Trimming took off 0 bases at V and 2 bases at J, with 19 bases between the two ends. Germline values: CDR1 LGHDT, CDR2 YNNKEL (reference sequence). The CDR3 sequence is 18 residues long. The CDR3 loop is CASSQDAPQGLENYGYTF. CDR3 bases: TGTGCCAGCAGCCAAGACGCTCCTCAGGGGTTGGAGAACTATGGCTACACCTTC.

This clone was detected many times. J is TRBJ1-1 and V is TRBV19, with D possibly matching TRBD1 (5 bases). The V gene lost 1 base and the J gene lost 0 bases, with 9 bases spanning the gap. CDR1 and CDR2 (germline): LNHDA, SQIVND (reference sequence). The CDR3 consists of 15 residues. CDR3 sequence: CASSIGGAVNTEAFF. The CDR3 coding sequence is TGTGCCAGTAGTATAGGCGGGGCAGTGAACACTGAAGCTTTCTTT.

For the CDR3, the DNA is TGTGCCAGCACCCCTCAGGGGGCTCAGTTTAGCTATGGCTACACCTTC. Translated, it gives CASTPQGAQFSYGYTF. The rearrangement joins TRBV7-8 to TRBJ1-2, with TRBD1 matching over 8 bases. The germline CDR1 and CDR2 sequences are SGHVS and FQNEAQ. The CDR3 has 16 residues. With V trimmed by 7 bases and J by 4 bases, 14 bases remained unmatched.

The chain has TRBV7-2 and TRBJ1-1; TRBD1 is a possible D gene (5 bases). V was trimmed by 3 bases and J by 4 bases, leaving 12 bases between them. Germline CDR1 SGHTA, CDR2 FQGNSA. The CDR3 extends over 14 amino acids. The CDR3 loop is CASSFSREGTEAFF. The CDR3 DNA is TGTGCCAGCAGCTTCTCCAGGGAAGGCACTGAAGCTTTCTTT.

The chain is built from TRBV12-3 or TRBV12-4 and TRBJ2-4; D possibly corresponds to TRBD2 (5 bases). The CDR3 loop spans 13 amino acids. V lost 5 bases and J 9 bases, leaving 14 bases between the germline ends. In DNA, the CDR3 is TGTGCCAGCAGTGTATTGAGGGCAAGCATTCAGTACTTC. Protein product: CASSVLRASIQYF.

The chain links TRBV19 to TRBJ2-5, with 12 positions matching TRBD1. The ends lost 6 bases at V and 4 bases at J; junction bases unmatched: 9. CDR3 size: 16 residues. The germline CDR1 and CDR2 sequences are LNHDA and SQIVND (reference sequence). Written as DNA, the CDR3 is TGTGCCAGTAGGAATCCGGGACAGGGGGCTGGAGAGACCCAGTACTTC. As protein: CASRNPGQGAGETQYF.

The chain employs TRBV19 and TRBJ1-5; 11 bases fit TRBD1. The V gene's germline CDR1 is LNHDA and CDR2 SQIVND (reference sequence). The CDR3 contains 15 residues. Trimming removed 5 bases from V and 3 bases from J; junction bases left unmatched: 3. DNA for the CDR3: TGTGCCAGTAGTTTGGGACAGGGGGACAATCAGCCCCAGCATTTT. Encoded protein: CASSLGQGDNQPQHF.

The genes are TRBV10-2 and TRBJ1-6; D is perhaps TRBD1 (6 bases). Trimming shortened V by 2 bases and J by 7 bases, and 12 bases separated the two germline ends. The CDR3 spans 15 residues. Per the germline V gene, CDR1 is WSHSY and CDR2 is SAAADI. The CDR3 DNA is TGCGCCAGCAGTGAGGATTGGGGGCGGAATTCACCCCTCCACTTT. Amino acid sequence: CASSEDWGRNSPLHF.

This clone occurred once. V is TRBV5-6 and J is TRBJ2-3; 10 nucleotides match TRBD2. Germline V gene data show CDR1 as SGHDT and CDR2 as YYEEEE. The CDR3 contains 15 residues. V lost 4 bases and J lost 3; bases outside the gene matches: 5. This chain's CDR3 is CASSLAGVKTDTQYF. As DNA, the CDR3 is TGTGCCAGCAGCCTAGCGGGAGTTAAAACAGATACGCAGTATTTT.

The chain is built from TRBV11-2 and TRBJ2-5, with TRBD2 matching 9 bases. The germline gives CDR1 SGHAT, CDR2 FQNNGV. Trimming took 1 base from V and 7 from J; bases not matched to a gene: 4. The CDR3 is made up of 14 amino acids. CDR3 coding DNA: TGTGCCAGCAGCTTAGGGCTGCGGGAGGGGACCCAGTACTTC. It translates to CASSLGLREGTQYF. Drawing the rest from reference TRBV11-2 and TRBJ2-5, the complete variable domain is EAGVAQSPRYKIIEKRQSVAFWCNPISGHATLYWYQQILGQGPKLLIQFQNNGVVDDSQLPKDRFSAERLKGVDSTLKIQPAKLEDSAVYLCASSLGLREGTQYFGPGTRLLVL.

The CDR3 bases are TGCAGCGTTGCCCATATAACAGCCGGCCAAGAGACCCAGTACTTC. It is translated as CSVAHITAGQETQYF. The genes are TRBV29-1 and TRBJ2-5; D remains unclear. This CDR3 is 15 amino acids long. With 4 bases removed from V and 1 base from J, the gap between germline ends came to 16 bases. CDR1 SQVTM and CDR2 ANQGSEA come from the germline V gene.

A single count supports this clone. The genes are TRBV28 and TRBJ1-5; D unclear. CDR1 is MDHEN, CDR2 SYDVKM, per germline. V lost 8 bases and J 4 bases, leaving 15 bases between the germline ends. The length of the CDR3 is 14 residues. CDR3 bases: TGTGCCAGCCGCCCGGAGGGCCCTAATCAGCCCCAGCATTTT. Amino acids: CASRPEGPNQPQHF.

The CDR3 region has the DNA TGTGCCAGCAGTTCTGAGATCCAGGGGGCTTATAATTCACCCCTCCACTTT. Protein product: CASSSEIQGAYNSPLHF. V usage is TRBV27 and J usage is TRBJ1-6; 8 nucleotides line up with TRBD1. This CDR3 has 17 residues. CDR1 and CDR2 from the germline V gene are MNHEY and SMNVEV (reference sequence). V gave up 4 bases and J gave up 4 bases; unmatched junction bases: 9.

The chain joins TRBV6-2 or TRBV6-3 to TRBJ2-7; 10 positions match TRBD2. Germline V lookup: CDR1 MNHEY, CDR2 SVGEGT. This CDR3 contains 19 residues. Trimming at V came to 3 bases and at J to 3 bases, leaving 17 bases not matched to a gene. CDR3 sequence: CASSYQYLLGLATNYEQYF. For the CDR3, the DNA is TGTGCCAGCAGTTATCAATATTTGTTGGGACTAGCGACGAACTACGAGCAGTACTTC.

V is TRBV4-1 and J is TRBJ2-1; 8 bases align to TRBD2. Germline-derived CDR1 and CDR2 are MGHRA and YSYEKL. The V and J ends lost 6 bases and 8 bases, in that order; junction bases with no gene match: 9. The CDR3 has 14 amino acids. CDR3 residues: CASSPGTSGDEQFF. Here the CDR3 DNA reads TGCGCCAGCAGTCCCGGGACTAGTGGGGATGAGCAGTTCTTC.